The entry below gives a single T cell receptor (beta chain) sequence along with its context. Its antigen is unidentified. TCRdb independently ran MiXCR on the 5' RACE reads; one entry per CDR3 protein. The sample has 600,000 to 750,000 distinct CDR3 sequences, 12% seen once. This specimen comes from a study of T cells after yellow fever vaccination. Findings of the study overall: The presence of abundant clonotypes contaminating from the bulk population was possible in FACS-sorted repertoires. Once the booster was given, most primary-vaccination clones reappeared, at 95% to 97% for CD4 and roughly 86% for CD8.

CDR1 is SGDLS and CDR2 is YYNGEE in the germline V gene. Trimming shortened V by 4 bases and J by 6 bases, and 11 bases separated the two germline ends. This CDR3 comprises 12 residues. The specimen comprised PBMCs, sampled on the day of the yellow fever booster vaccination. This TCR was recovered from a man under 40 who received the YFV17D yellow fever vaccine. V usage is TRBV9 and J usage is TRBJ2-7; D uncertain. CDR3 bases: TGTGCCAGCAGCCCTACGAACGGCGAGCAGTACTTC. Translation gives CASSPTNGEQYF.